The following is a T cell receptor (beta chain) sequence with its context. This sample was included in a study of blood T cell repertoires in COVID-19. The overall study: Nucleic acid was either cDNA or gDNA, and it came from T cells, B-cell-depleted T cells, or PBMCs.

Source study methods: How many nucleated cells were present was estimated from reference gene primer amplification. The protocol was immunoSEQ multiplex PCR, while the TCRdb copy is restricted to in-frame clones and leaves out a portion. V and J calls and clone size are given by that table; D and trimming were obtained from the DNA. The table has approximately 100,000 clones, around 84% seen once. Specimen: peripheral blood. This TCR derives from an elderly man with acute or convalescent COVID-19.

CDR3 coding DNA: TGTGCCAGCAGCACGACAGGGTTCACAGATACGCAGTATTTT. Its protein is CASSTTGFTDTQYF. The chain uses TRBV28 and TRBJ2-3; 7 positions agree with TRBD1. CDR3 size: 14 residues. CDR1 and CDR2 from the germline V gene are MDHEN and SYDVKM. The J segment lost 2 bases and the V segment lost 6 bases, leaving 5 bases of the junction unmatched. The full variable domain, its missing parts supplied by reference TRBV28 and TRBJ2-3, is DVKVTQSSRYLVKRTGEKVFLECVQDMDHENMFWYRQDPGLGLRLIYFSYDVKMKEKGDIPEGYSVSREKKERFSLILESASTNQTSMYLCASSTTGFTDTQYFGPGTRLTVL.